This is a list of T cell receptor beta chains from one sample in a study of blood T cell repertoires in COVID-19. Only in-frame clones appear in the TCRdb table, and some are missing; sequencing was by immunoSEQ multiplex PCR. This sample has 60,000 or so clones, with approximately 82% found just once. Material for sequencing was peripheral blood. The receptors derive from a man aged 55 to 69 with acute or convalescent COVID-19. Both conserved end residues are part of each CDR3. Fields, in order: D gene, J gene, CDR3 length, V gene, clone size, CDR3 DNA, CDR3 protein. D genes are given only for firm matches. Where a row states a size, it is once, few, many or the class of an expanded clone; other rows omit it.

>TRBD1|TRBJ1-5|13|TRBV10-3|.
TGTGCCATCAGTGCTGGACAGGGGCAGCCCCAGCATTTT
CAISAGQGQPQHF
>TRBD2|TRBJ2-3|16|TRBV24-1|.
TGTGCCACCAGTGAGCGGACTAGCGGGGGACCAGATACGCAGTATTTT
CATSERTSGGPDTQYF
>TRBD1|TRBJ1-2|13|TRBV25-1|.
TGTGCCAGCAGTCGACAGGGGGGTTATGGCTACACCTTC
CASSRQGGYGYTF
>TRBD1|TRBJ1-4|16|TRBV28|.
TGTGCCAGTATTCGCCACCGGGACAGGGGAATATCAAAACTGTTTTTT
CASIRHRDRGISKLFF
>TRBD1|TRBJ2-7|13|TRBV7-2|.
TGTGCCAGCAGCTTTAAGGGGGCGTTTGAGCAGTACTTC
CASSFKGAFEQYF
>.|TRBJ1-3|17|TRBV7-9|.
TGTGCCAGCAGCACGCTCGGACAGTTCCTCTCTGGAAACACCATATATTTT
CASSTLGQFLSGNTIYF
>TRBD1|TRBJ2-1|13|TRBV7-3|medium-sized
TGTGCCAGCAGCCTCGACAGGGTGAATGAGCAGTTCTTC
CASSLDRVNEQFF
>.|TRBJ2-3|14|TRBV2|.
TGTGCCAGCAGTGAAGCGCGGGGTTCCGATACGCAGTATTTT
CASSEARGSDTQYF
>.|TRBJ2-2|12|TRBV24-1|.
TGTGCCACCAGTGATTCGGGGAAGGAGCTGTTTTTT
CATSDSGKELFF
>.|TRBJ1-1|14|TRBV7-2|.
TGTGCCAGCAGCTTAGTGCAGTCTGACACTGAAGCTTTCTTT
CASSLVQSDTEAFF
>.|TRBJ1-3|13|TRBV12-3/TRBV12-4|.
TGTGCCAGCAGTTTGACACCTGGAAACACCATATATTTT
CASSLTPGNTIYF
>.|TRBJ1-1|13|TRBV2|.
TGTGCCAGCAGTAACGACAGGAACACTGAAGCTTTCTTT
CASSNDRNTEAFF
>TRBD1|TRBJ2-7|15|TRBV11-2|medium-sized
TGTGCCACCAAATTCGGGCAGGGGGCGACCTACGAGCAGTACTTC
CATKFGQGATYEQYF
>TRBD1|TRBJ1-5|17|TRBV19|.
TGTGCCAGTAGTCTTCCGGGACAGGGGTTTAGCAATCAGCCCCAGCATTTT
CASSLPGQGFSNQPQHF
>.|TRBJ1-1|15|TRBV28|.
TGTGCCAGCAGTTCCCACAGGGCTATAAACACTGAAGCTTTCTTT
CASSSHRAINTEAFF
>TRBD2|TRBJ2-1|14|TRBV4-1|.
TGCGCCAGCAGTCAGTTGGGGGGGAGAAATGAGCAGTTCTTC
CASSQLGGRNEQFF
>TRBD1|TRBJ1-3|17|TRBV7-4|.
TGTGCCAGCAGCTTCCCCCCACAGGGGATCACTGGAAACACCATATATTTT
CASSFPPQGITGNTIYF
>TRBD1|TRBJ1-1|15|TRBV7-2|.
TGTGCCAGCAGCTTAGGGGGACAGAGGAACACTGAAGCTTTCTTT
CASSLGGQRNTEAFF
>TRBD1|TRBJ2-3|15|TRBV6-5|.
TGTGCCAGCAGCCGGGGACAGGGGGCGGCCGATACGCAGTATTTT
CASSRGQGAADTQYF
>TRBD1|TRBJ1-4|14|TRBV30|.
TGTGCCTGGGGAACCGGGACAGGGTATGAAAAACTGTTTTTT
CAWGTGTGYEKLFF
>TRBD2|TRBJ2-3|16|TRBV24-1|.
TGTGCCACCAGTCCGACTAGCGGGGCTAGCACAGATACGCAGTATTTT
CATSPTSGASTDTQYF
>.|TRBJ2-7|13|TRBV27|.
TGTGCCAGCAGTCGCGGGCCTACCTACGAGCAGTACTTC
CASSRGPTYEQYF
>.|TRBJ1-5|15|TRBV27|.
TGTGCCAGCAGTTTGACGGGGAGGGACTGGCAGCCCCAGCATTTT
CASSLTGRDWQPQHF
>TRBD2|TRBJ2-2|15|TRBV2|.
TGTGCCAGCAGGGGGACTAGCGGGAACACCGGGGAGCTGTTTTTT
CASRGTSGNTGELFF
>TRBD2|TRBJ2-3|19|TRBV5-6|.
TGTGCCAGCACCCCCTGGGGACTAGCGGGGGGGGTCAGCACAGATACGCAGTATTTT
CASTPWGLAGGVSTDTQYF
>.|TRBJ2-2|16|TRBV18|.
TGTGCCAGCTCATCCTTGACAGGTTCGAACACCGGGGAGCTGTTTTTT
CASSSLTGSNTGELFF
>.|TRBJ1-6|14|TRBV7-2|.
TGTGCCAGCAGCTCGCGGGTCTCAGATTCACCCCTCCACTTT
CASSSRVSDSPLHF
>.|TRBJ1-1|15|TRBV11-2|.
TGTGCCAGCAGCTTAACCCTTCAGGGGTTCACTGAAGCTTTCTTT
CASSLTLQGFTEAFF
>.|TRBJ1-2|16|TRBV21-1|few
TGTGCCAGCAGCATCACATCCGGGACAGGGGTAGAAGGCTACACCTTC
CASSITSGTGVEGYTF
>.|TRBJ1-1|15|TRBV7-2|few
TGTGCCAGCAGCCAGAGTGGGACTTTAGGCACTGAAGCTTTCTTT
CASSQSGTLGTEAFF
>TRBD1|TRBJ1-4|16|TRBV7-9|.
TGTGCCAGCAGCTTAGGATCGCAGGGGGCAAATGAAAAACTGTTTTTT
CASSLGSQGANEKLFF
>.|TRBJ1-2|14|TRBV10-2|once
TGCGCCAGCACCAGACAGGTGCTAAACTATGGCTACACCTTC
CASTRQVLNYGYTF
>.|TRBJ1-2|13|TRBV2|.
TGTGCCAGCAGAAATCTCGGGACATATGGCTACACCTTC
CASRNLGTYGYTF
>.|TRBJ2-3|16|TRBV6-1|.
TGTGCCAGCAGAGAACACCCAGGACTTCTCACAGATACGCAGTATTTT
CASREHPGLLTDTQYF
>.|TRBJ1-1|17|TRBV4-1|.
TGCGCCAGCAGCCACCGGAATTCACAGGGAAGGGGCACTGAAGCTTTCTTT
CASSHRNSQGRGTEAFF
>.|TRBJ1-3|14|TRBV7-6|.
TGTGCCAGCAGCCCCGGACAGCCTGGAAACACCATATATTTT
CASSPGQPGNTIYF
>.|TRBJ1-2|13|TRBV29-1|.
TGCAGCGTTTTCCAGGGGCCCCGCTATGGCTACACCTTC
CSVFQGPRYGYTF
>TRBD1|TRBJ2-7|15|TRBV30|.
TGTGCCTGGCGGGGACAGGGACTAAGCTCCTACGAGCAGTACTTC
CAWRGQGLSSYEQYF
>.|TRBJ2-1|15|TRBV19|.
TGTGCCAGTAGTATAGATACGAGCTCCTACAATGAGCAGTTCTTC
CASSIDTSSYNEQFF
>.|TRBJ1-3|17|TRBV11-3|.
TGTGCCAGCAGCTTAGATCTGGTAGGCAGGGTGCGGTACACCATATATTTT
CASSLDLVGRVRYTIYF
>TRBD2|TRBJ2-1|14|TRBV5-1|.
TGCGCCAGCAGCTCCGGGACTAGCGGGAATGAGCAGTTCTTC
CASSSGTSGNEQFF
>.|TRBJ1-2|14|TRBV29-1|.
TGCAGCGTTGAAGTAGGGCCAGGGTGGGATGGCTACACCTTC
CSVEVGPGWDGYTF
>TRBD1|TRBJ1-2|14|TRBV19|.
TGTGCCAGTATGGGGGACAGTTCAAACTATGGCTACACCTTC
CASMGDSSNYGYTF
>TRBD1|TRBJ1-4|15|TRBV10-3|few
TGTGCCATCAGTGAGGGACAGGGGATTGATGAAAAACTGTTTTTT
CAISEGQGIDEKLFF
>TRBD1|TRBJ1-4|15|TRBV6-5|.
TGTGCCAGCAGTCTAAACAGGGGCCGAATCGAAAAACTGTTTTTT
CASSLNRGRIEKLFF
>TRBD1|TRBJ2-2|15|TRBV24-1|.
TGTGCCACCAGCCGGGACAGGGCGAACACCGGGGAGCTGTTTTTT
CATSRDRANTGELFF
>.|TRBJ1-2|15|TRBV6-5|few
TGTGCCAGCGGGGAGGGGCCCGACCCAAACTATGGCTACACCTTC
CASGEGPDPNYGYTF
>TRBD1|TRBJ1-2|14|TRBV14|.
TGTGCCAGCAGCCAAGGGACAGGGTATAATGGCTACACCTTC
CASSQGTGYNGYTF
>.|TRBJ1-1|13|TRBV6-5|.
TGTGCCAGCAGTTACAGGGGTTATACTGAAGCTTTCTTT
CASSYRGYTEAFF
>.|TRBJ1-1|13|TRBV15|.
TGTGCCACCAGCAGGCAGGGATCCACTGAAGCTTTCTTT
CATSRQGSTEAFF